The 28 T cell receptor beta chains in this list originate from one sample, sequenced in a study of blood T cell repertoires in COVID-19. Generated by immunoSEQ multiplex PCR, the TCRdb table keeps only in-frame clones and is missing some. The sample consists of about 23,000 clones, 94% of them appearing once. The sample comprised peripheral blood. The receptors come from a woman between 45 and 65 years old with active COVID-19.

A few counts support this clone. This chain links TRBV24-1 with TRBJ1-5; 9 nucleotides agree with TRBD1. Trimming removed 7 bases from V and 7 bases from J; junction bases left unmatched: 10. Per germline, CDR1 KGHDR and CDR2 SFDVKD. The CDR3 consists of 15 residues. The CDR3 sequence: CATSDKGTGKQPQHF. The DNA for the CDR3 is TGTGCCACCAGCGATAAGGGGACAGGGAAACAGCCCCAGCATTTT.

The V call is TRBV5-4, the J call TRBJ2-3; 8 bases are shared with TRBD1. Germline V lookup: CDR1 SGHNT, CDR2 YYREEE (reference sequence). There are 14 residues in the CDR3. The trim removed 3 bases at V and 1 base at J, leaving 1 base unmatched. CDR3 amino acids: CASSWGQGTDTQYF. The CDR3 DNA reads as TGTGCCAGCAGCTGGGGACAGGGCACAGATACGCAGTATTTT.

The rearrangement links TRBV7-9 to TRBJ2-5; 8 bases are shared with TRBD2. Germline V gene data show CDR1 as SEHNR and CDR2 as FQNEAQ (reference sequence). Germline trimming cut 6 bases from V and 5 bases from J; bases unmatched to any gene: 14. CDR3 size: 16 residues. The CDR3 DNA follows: TGTGCCAGCAGGGGGAGGCGGGGGGATTGGGTGGAGACCCAGTACTTC. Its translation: CASRGRRGDWVETQYF.

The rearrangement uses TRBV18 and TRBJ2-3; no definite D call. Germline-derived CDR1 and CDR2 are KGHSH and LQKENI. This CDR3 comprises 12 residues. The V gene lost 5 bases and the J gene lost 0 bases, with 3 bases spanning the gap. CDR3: CASSTSTDTQYF. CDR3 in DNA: TGTGCCAGCTCAACTAGCACAGATACGCAGTATTTT.

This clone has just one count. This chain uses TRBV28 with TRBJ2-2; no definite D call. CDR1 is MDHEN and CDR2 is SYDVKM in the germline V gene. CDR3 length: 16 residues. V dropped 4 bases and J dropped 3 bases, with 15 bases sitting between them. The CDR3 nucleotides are TGTGCCAGCAGTTCCCCAATAGTACAGCACACCGGGGAGCTGTTTTTT. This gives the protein CASSSPIVQHTGELFF.

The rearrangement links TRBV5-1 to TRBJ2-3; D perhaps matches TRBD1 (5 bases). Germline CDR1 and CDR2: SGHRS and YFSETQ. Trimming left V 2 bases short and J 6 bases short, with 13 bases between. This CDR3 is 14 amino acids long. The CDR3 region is CASSFARAADTQYF. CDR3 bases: TGCGCCAGCAGCTTCGCCAGGGCGGCCGATACGCAGTATTTT.

Here the CDR3 reads CASSPPWVGENEQYF. CDR3 DNA sequence: TGCGCCAGCAGCCCCCCCTGGGTAGGGGAAAACGAGCAGTACTTC. The V and J genes are TRBV4-1 and TRBJ2-7; D is perhaps TRBD1 (5 bases). CDR3 length: 15 residues. Trimming took off 4 bases at V and 5 bases at J, with 18 bases between the two ends. Germline V gives CDR1 MGHRA, CDR2 YSYEKL.

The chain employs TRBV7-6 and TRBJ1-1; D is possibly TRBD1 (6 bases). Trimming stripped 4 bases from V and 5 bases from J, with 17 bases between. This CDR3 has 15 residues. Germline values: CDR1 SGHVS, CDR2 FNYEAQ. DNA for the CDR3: TGTGCCAGCAGCTCCCAGGGGCAGATGGAAACTGAAGCTTTCTTT. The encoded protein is CASSSQGQMETEAFF.

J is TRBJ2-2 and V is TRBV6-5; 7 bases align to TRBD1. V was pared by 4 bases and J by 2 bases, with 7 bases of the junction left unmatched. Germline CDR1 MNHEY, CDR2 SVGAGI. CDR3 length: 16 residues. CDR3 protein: CASSWVWTGNTGELFF. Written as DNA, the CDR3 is TGTGCCAGCAGTTGGGTCTGGACAGGAAACACCGGGGAGCTGTTTTTT.

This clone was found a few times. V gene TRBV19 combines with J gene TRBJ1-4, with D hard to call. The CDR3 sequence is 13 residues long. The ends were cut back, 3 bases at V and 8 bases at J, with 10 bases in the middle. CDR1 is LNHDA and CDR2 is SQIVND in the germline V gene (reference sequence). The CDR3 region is CASSIYSLEKLFF. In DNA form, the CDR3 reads TGTGCCAGTAGTATTTATTCCTTGGAAAAACTGTTTTTT.

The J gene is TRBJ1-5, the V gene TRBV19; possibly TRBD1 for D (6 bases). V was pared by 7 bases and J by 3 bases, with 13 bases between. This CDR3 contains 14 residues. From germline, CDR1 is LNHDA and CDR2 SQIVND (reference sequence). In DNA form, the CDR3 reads TGTGCCAGTAAAGAGACAGGTTTCAATCAGCCCCAGCATTTT. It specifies CASKETGFNQPQHF.

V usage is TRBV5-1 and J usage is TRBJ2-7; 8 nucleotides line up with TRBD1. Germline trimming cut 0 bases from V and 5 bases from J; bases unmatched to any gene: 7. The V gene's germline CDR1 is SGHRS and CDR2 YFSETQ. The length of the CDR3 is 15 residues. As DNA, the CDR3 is TGCGCCAGCAGCTTGGGGCCGGGACAGGTCCACGAGCAGTACGTC. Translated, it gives CASSLGPGQVHEQYV.

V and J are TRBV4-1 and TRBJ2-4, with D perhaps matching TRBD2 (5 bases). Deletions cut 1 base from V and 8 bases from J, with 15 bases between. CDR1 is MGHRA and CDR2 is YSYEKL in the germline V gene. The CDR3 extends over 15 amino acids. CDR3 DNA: TGCGCCAGCAGCCAAGTCAGCGTTATCGGGGACATTCAGTACTTC. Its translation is CASSQVSVIGDIQYF.

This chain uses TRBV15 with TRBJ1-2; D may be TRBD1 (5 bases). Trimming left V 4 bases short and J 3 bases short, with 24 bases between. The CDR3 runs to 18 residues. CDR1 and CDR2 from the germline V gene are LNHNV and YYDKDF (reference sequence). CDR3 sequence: CATSKLGRIRQSDYGYTF. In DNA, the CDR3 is TGTGCCACCAGCAAGCTGGGGCGCATTCGACAGTCCGACTATGGCTACACCTTC.

The CDR3 loop is CASSQAPTSGGAQNEQFF. The CDR3 coding sequence is TGTGCCAGCAGCCAAGCCCCGACTAGCGGGGGGGCTCAGAATGAGCAGTTCTTC. The chain uses TRBV4-2 and TRBJ2-1; TRBD2 agrees at 14 bases. The CDR3 is made up of 18 amino acids. CDR1 is LGHNA and CDR2 is YNFKEQ in the germline V gene. V lost 1 base to trimming and J lost 7 bases; unmatched junction nucleotides: 9.

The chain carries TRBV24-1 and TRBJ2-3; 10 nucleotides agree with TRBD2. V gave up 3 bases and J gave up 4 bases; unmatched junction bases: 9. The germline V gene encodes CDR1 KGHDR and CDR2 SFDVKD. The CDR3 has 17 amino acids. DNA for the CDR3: TGTGCCACCAGTGATCCCTCTAGCGGGAGAGAGGCAGATACGCAGTATTTT. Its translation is CATSDPSSGREADTQYF.

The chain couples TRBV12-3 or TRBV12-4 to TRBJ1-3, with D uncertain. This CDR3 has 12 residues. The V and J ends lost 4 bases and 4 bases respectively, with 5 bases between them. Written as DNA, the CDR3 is TGTGCCAGCAGTTCTACCGGAAACACCATATATTTT. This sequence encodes CASSSTGNTIYF.

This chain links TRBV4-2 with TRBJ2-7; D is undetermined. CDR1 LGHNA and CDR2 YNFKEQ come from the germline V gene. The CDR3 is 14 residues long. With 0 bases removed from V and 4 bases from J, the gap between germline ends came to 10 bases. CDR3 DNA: TGTGCCAGCAGCCAAGATCTGACTCGTTACGAGCAGTACTTC. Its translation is CASSQDLTRYEQYF.

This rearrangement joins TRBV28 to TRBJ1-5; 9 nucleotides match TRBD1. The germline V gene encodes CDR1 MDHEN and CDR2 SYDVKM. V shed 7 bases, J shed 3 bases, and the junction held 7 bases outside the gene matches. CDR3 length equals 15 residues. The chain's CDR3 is CASINRDRDNQPQHF. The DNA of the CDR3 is TGTGCCAGCATCAACCGGGACAGGGACAATCAGCCCCAGCATTTT. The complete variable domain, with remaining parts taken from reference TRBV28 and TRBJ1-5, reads DVKVTQSSRYLVKRTGEKVFLECVQDMDHENMFWYRQDPGLGLRLIYFSYDVKMKEKGDIPEGYSVSREKKERFSLILESASTNQTSMYLCASINRDRDNQPQHFGDGTRLSIL.

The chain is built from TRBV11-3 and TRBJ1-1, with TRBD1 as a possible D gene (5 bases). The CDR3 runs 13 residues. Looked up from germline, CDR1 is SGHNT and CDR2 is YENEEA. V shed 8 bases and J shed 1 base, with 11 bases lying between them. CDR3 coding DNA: TGTGCCAGCGGAGAAACAGGGAACACTGAAGCTTTCTTT. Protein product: CASGETGNTEAFF. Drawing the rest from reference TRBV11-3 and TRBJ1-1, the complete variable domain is EAGVVQSPRYKIIEKKQPVAFWCNPISGHNTLYWYLQNLGQGPELLIRYENEEAVDDSQLPKDRFSAERLKGVDSTLKIQPAELGDSAVYLCASGETGNTEAFFGQGTRLTVV.

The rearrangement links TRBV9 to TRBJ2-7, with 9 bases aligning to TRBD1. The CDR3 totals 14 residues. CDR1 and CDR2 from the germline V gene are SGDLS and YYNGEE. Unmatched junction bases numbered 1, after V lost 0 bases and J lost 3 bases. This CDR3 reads CASSVGGQGYEQYF. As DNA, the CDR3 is TGTGCCAGCAGCGTAGGGGGACAGGGCTACGAGCAGTACTTC. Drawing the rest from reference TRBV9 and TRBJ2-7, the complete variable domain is DSGVTQTPKHLITATGQRVTLRCSPRSGDLSVYWYQQSLDQGLQFLIQYYNGEERAKGNILERFSAQQFPDLHSELNLSSLELGDSALYFCASSVGGQGYEQYFGPGTRLTVT.

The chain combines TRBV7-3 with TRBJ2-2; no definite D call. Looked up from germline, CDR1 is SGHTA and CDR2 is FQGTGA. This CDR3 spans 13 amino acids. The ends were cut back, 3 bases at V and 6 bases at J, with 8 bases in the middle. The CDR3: CASSLQVAGELFF. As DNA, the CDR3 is TGTGCCAGCAGCTTGCAGGTCGCCGGGGAGCTGTTTTTT.

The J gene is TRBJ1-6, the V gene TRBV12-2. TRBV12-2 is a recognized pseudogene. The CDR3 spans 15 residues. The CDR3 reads CASRFPSARETPLHF. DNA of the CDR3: TGTGCAAGTCGTTTCCCCTCTGCCCGGGAGACACCCCTCCACTTT.

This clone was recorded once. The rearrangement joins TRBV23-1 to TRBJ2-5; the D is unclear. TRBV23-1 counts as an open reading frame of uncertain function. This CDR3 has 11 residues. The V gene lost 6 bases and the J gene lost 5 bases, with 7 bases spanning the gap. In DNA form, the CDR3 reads TGCGCCAGCAGGACCGGGGAGACCCAGTACTTC. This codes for CASRTGETQYF.

CDR3 sequence reads: CATSTGNQPQHF. For the CDR3, the DNA is TGTGCCACCTCGACAGGAAATCAGCCCCAGCATTTT. V gene TRBV6-5 combines with J gene TRBJ1-5, with a tentative D call TRBD1 (6 bases). V lost 10 bases and J lost 4, with 11 bases in between. CDR3 length: 12 amino acids. CDR1 and CDR2 from the germline V gene are MNHEY and SVGAGI.

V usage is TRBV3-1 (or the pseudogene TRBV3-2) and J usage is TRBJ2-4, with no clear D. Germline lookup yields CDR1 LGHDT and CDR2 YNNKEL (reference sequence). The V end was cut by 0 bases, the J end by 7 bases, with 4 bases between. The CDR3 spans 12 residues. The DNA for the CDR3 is TGTGCCAGCAGCCAAGATTATAACATTCAGTACTTC. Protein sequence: CASSQDYNIQYF.

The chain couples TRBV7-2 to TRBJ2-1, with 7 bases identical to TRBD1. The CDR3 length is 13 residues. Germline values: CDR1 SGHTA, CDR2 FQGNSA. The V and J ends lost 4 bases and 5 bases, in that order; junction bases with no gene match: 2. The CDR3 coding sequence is TGTGCCAGCAGCTCAACAGGGGACAATGAGCAGTTCTTC. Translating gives CASSSTGDNEQFF.

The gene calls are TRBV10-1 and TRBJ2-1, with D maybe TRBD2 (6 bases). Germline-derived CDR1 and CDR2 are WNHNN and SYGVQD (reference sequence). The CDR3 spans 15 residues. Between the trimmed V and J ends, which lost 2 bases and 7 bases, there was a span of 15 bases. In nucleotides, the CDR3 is TGCGCCAGCAGTGAGGGAGCGGGCGGTAATAATGAGCAGTTCTTC. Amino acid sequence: CASSEGAGGNNEQFF.